These T cell receptor beta chains were read from a single sample in a study of blood T cell repertoires in COVID-19. Profiled with immunoSEQ multiplex PCR; TCRdb holds only in-frame clones, not every one. The table records under 80,000 clones, 85% to 90% of them present only once. What was sequenced was peripheral blood. Every receptor here comes from a woman older than 75 with active COVID-19. CDR3s include the opening cysteine and the closing phenylalanine or tryptophan. A D gene is named only where the DNA matches it firmly. Not all rows give a size; the values are once, few, many and, for expanded clones, a class.

CDR3nt	CDR3aa	d_gene	j_gene	v_gene	abundance
TGTGCCACCAGCAGAGACAGGGTACCTCAGCCCCAGCATTTT	CATSRDRVPQPQHF	.	TRBJ1-5	TRBV15	.
TGCGCCAGCAGCTTGACTAGCGGAGACTACGAGCAGTACTTC	CASSLTSGDYEQYF	TRBD2	TRBJ2-7	TRBV5-1	.
TGTGCCAGCAGCCAAGCCCTAGCGGGAGTCTACAATGAGCAGTTCTTC	CASSQALAGVYNEQFF	TRBD2	TRBJ2-1	TRBV4-2	.
TGTGCCAGCTCGCAAAACCAGGGGAACGGGGAGCTGTTTTTT	CASSQNQGNGELFF	.	TRBJ2-2	TRBV18	.
TGTGCCAGCAGCTCCAAGAACAGGGGGCGCAGCGGGGAGCTGTTTTTT	CASSSKNRGRSGELFF	TRBD1	TRBJ2-2	TRBV7-2	once
TGTGCCAGCTCGAGCGGAAACAATGAGCAGTTCTTC	CASSSGNNEQFF	.	TRBJ2-1	TRBV19	.
TGTGCCAGCAGCCAACAGACTAGCGGTGAGACCCAGTACTTC	CASSQQTSGETQYF	TRBD2	TRBJ2-5	TRBV7-2	.
TGCGCCAGCAGCCCCGGGGATGGCAATCAGCCCCAGCATTTT	CASSPGDGNQPQHF	.	TRBJ1-5	TRBV5-1	.
TGTGCCAGTAGCCCGGGACAGGTCTATAATTCACCCCTCCACTTT	CASSPGQVYNSPLHF	TRBD1	TRBJ1-6	TRBV19	.
TGCGCCAGCAGCTACCGACTTACTAGCGGGGTACAAGAGACCCAGTACTTC	CASSYRLTSGVQETQYF	TRBD2	TRBJ2-5	TRBV5-1	.
TGTGCCAGTAGTATTAGTCAGAACACTGAAGCTTTCTTT	CASSISQNTEAFF	.	TRBJ1-1	TRBV19	once
TGTGCCAGCAGCGATAGCGGCGCTTTCTCTGGGGCCAACGTCCTGACTTTC	CASSDSGAFSGANVLTF	.	TRBJ2-6	TRBV9	once
TGTGCCAGCAGTTTAGCCTCACCAAGGTTGGCAGGCAATGAGCAGTTCTTC	CASSLASPRLAGNEQFF	.	TRBJ2-1	TRBV28	.
TGTGCCAGCTCACCGGCCTCTGGGGCCAACGTCCTGACTTTC	CASSPASGANVLTF	.	TRBJ2-6	TRBV18	.
TGCGCCAGCAGCCTGGGCGACGGGCGGGAGGTCTTC	CASSLGDGREVF	TRBD2	TRBJ2-7	TRBV5-1	.
TGTGCCAGCAGTCAAAGTGGGACAGGGGGCACCGGGGAGCTGTTTTTT	CASSQSGTGGTGELFF	TRBD1	TRBJ2-2	TRBV27	once
TGTGCCAGCAGCTTGGGGACAGCGAACACTGAAGCTTTCTTT	CASSLGTANTEAFF	TRBD1	TRBJ1-1	TRBV7-9	once
TGCGCCAGCAGACCATTCTTAGCGGGAGCGGTCGAGCAGTACTTC	CASRPFLAGAVEQYF	TRBD2	TRBJ2-7	TRBV5-1	once
TGTGCCAGTACGAAGACAGGCCCCAGCAATCAGCCCCAGCATTTT	CASTKTGPSNQPQHF	.	TRBJ1-5	TRBV19	.
TGCGCCAGCAGCTTGGCCGGGGGATCGGGTGAAAAACTGTTTTTT	CASSLAGGSGEKLFF	.	TRBJ1-4	TRBV5-1	.
TGTGCCAGCAGCTTGGCGACAGGCTCCTACGAGCAGTACTTC	CASSLATGSYEQYF	.	TRBJ2-7	TRBV5-4	.
TGCGCCAGCAGCTTGGCCGGACTAGCCTCGTCGAATGAGTTCTTC	CASSLAGLASSNEFF	TRBD2	TRBJ2-1	TRBV5-1	once
TGTGCCAGTAGTGGGACAGGGACCCTCGAGCAGTACTTC	CASSGTGTLEQYF	TRBD1	TRBJ2-7	TRBV19	.
TGTGCCAGCAGCCCGGGACTAGCGGGAGGTCAGGAGACCCAGTACTTC	CASSPGLAGGQETQYF	TRBD2	TRBJ2-5	TRBV7-2	.
TGTGCCAGCAGCTTACTAGAGTCCAATGAGCAGTTCTTC	CASSLLESNEQFF	.	TRBJ2-1	TRBV5-4	.
TGTGCCAGCAGTCAGGCGACAGGGTCAGGGGAGCTGTTTTTT	CASSQATGSGELFF	TRBD1	TRBJ2-2	TRBV6-2/TRBV6-3	.
TGCAGCGTCGACGCAGGGGGCTCTGGAAACACCATATATTTT	CSVDAGGSGNTIYF	TRBD1	TRBJ1-3	TRBV29-1	.
TGTGCTAGTGGTAGCGGGGCGGGAGTGGCAGATACGCAGTATTTT	CASGSGAGVADTQYF	TRBD2	TRBJ2-3	TRBV12-5	.
TGTGCCAGCTCCACGCGGACAGGGGGCTACACTGAAGCTTTCTTT	CASSTRTGGYTEAFF	TRBD1	TRBJ1-1	TRBV18	.
TGTGCCAGCAGTAAATCTAGCGGGAGGGTCACCTACGAGCAGTACTTC	CASSKSSGRVTYEQYF	TRBD2	TRBJ2-7	TRBV6-2/TRBV6-3	.
TGTGCCAGCAGTCTCCGACAGGGGGCGAGCAATCAGCCCCAGCATTTT	CASSLRQGASNQPQHF	TRBD1	TRBJ1-5	TRBV6-2/TRBV6-3	.
TGTGCCAGCAGCTTCAGGGGCGGGAGGGGAAACACCATATATTTT	CASSFRGGRGNTIYF	.	TRBJ1-3	TRBV7-8	.
TGCGCCAGCAGCCGGGGGGTAGCGGGATCCCCAAATGAGCAGTTCTTC	CASSRGVAGSPNEQFF	TRBD2	TRBJ2-1	TRBV4-1	.
TGCGCCAGCAGCTTTCAGCGGGAGGCCCTAAATACGCAGTATTTT	CASSFQREALNTQYF	TRBD2	TRBJ2-3	TRBV5-1	.
TGTGCCAGCAGCCCGGGACAGGGTAACTACGAGCAGTACTTC	CASSPGQGNYEQYF	TRBD1	TRBJ2-7	TRBV7-9	.
TGTGCCAGCAGCACGGGGCCTAGCGGGAGGGCGGCAGATACGCAGTATTTT	CASSTGPSGRAADTQYF	TRBD2	TRBJ2-3	TRBV5-4	.
TGTGCCAGCAGTCGACCGGTAACAGGGGGCTATGGGGGTCAGCCCCAGCATTTT	CASSRPVTGGYGGQPQHF	TRBD1	TRBJ1-5	TRBV25-1	.
TGTGCCAGCAGCCCCCAGCGGAACACAGATACGCAGTATTTT	CASSPQRNTDTQYF	.	TRBJ2-3	TRBV7-8	.
TGTGCCAGCTCAGTACAGGGGGCCGGCAGTGAAAAACTGTTTTTT	CASSVQGAGSEKLFF	TRBD1	TRBJ1-4	TRBV18	.
TGTGCCAGCAGCCCCACCGGGGAGACCCAGTACTTC	CASSPTGETQYF	.	TRBJ2-5	TRBV7-3	.
TGTGCCAGCAGCTTAGCGCCGACAGGGGGCGCGAGGGAGACCCAGTACTTC	CASSLAPTGGARETQYF	TRBD1	TRBJ2-5	TRBV7-6	.
TGTGCCAGCAGCTTAGGGCACCAAGGTCCCTACGAGCAGTACTTC	CASSLGHQGPYEQYF	.	TRBJ2-7	TRBV7-3	.
TGTGCCAGCAGCCCCCTCCCTTTAGCGGGAGGTTCGCAGTATTTT	CASSPLPLAGGSQYF	TRBD2	TRBJ2-3	TRBV7-8	once
TGTGCCAGCTCAATAACTGCACAGAGCTCCTACGAGCAGTACTTC	CASSITAQSSYEQYF	.	TRBJ2-7	TRBV18	.
TGCGCCAGCAGCTTGGCCCTGACAGAAATTGATTCACCCCTCCACTTT	CASSLALTEIDSPLHF	.	TRBJ1-6	TRBV5-1	once
TGTGCCAGCAGCTTAAATGAGTTGAGGCCGGCGGCTTTCTTT	CASSLNELRPAAFF	.	TRBJ1-1	TRBV7-3	.
TGTGCCAGCAGCCAGCGGATATTAAGCGGGGAGCTGTTTTTT	CASSQRILSGELFF	.	TRBJ2-2	TRBV4-2	.
TGCAGCGTTGAAGATCGGGACAGGGGCAAGCAGTTCTTC	CSVEDRDRGKQFF	TRBD1	TRBJ2-1	TRBV29-1	.
TGTGCCAGCAGCGTAGGCCTGGCGGGAGGGCATGAGACCCAGTACTTC	CASSVGLAGGHETQYF	TRBD2	TRBJ2-5	TRBV9	.
TGTGCCAGCAGTGACCGGAGGGCCGACAATGAGCAGTTCTTC	CASSDRRADNEQFF	.	TRBJ2-1	TRBV2	.
TGTGCCACCAGTGGGACTAGTGGGGCAGAGACCCAGTACTTC	CATSGTSGAETQYF	TRBD2	TRBJ2-5	TRBV24-1	.
TGTGCCAGCAGTACCCGGACTGAGGAGTACTTC	CASSTRTEEYF	.	TRBJ2-7	TRBV2	.
TGTGCCAGCACCCTGGGCCCTAACTATGGCTACACCTTC	CASTLGPNYGYTF	.	TRBJ1-2	TRBV12-3/TRBV12-4	.
TGTGCCAGCAGTCGACGGACTGGAGCCTATGCTTTCTTT	CASSRRTGAYAFF	.	TRBJ1-1	TRBV28	.
TGCAGCGCTGGACTCAACTATGGCTACACCTTC	CSAGLNYGYTF	.	TRBJ1-2	TRBV29-1	.
TGTGCCAGCAGCGCAACGACAGGGGGATCGGACATTCAGTACTTC	CASSATTGGSDIQYF	TRBD1	TRBJ2-4	TRBV7-3	once
TGCGCCAGCAGCTTGTACACGAGGGAGACCCAGTACTTC	CASSLYTRETQYF	.	TRBJ2-5	TRBV5-1	.
TGTGCCAGCAGTGAAGGACACCGCTCCTACGAGCAGTACTTC	CASSEGHRSYEQYF	.	TRBJ2-7	TRBV6-1	.